A single sample gave rise to the 3 T cell receptor beta chains below, sequenced in a study of spatial heterogeneity in lung cancer. In TCRdb, the 5' RACE reads were re-called with MiXCR into one record per CDR3 protein. The sample consists of roughly 5,100 distinct CDR3 sequences, 25% to 30% of them appearing once. Time point described: sample taken at primary tumor resection. The input material, whole RNA from tumor, nontumor lung or frozen PBMC, was sequenced unsorted. Sequences were derived from PBMCs, sampled at surgery. These receptors originate from a male donor with early-stage non-small cell lung cancer.

The V call is TRBV28, the J call TRBJ1-3, with D unclear. Trimming took off 5 bases at V and 0 bases at J, with 17 bases between the two ends. Per germline, CDR1 MDHEN and CDR2 SYDVKM. The CDR3 totals 17 residues. The CDR3 DNA is TGTGCCAGCAGTCCAAGACACGTAACCATCTCTGGAAACACCATATATTTT. It yields the protein CASSPRHVTISGNTIYF. Based on the CDR3 plus reference TRBV28 and TRBJ1-3, the full variable domain is DVKVTQSSRYLVKRTGEKVFLECVQDMDHENMFWYRQDPGLGLRLIYFSYDVKMKEKGDIPEGYSVSREKKERFSLILESASTNQTSMYLCASSPRHVTISGNTIYFGEGSWLTVV.

In the case of this clonotype: A much larger clonotype is one base distant, so this may be a read error. This CDR3 is CASKDGVSSTDTHYF. In DNA form, the CDR3 reads TGTGCCAGCAAAGACGGGGTTTCCAGCACAGATACGCATTATTTT. This chain links TRBV27 with TRBJ2-3; D is possibly TRBD2 (5 bases). The germline gives CDR1 MNHEY, CDR2 SMNVEV (reference sequence). The CDR3 has 15 amino acids.

This clonotype is medium-sized (0.01 to 0.1%) in the sample. It is unclear where the CDR3 begins or ends on the DNA, so no DNA is shown, and the CDR3 is as TCRdb lists it. The chain is built from TRBV5-1 and TRBJ2-5; TRBD1 was called by the table and not checked on the DNA. The CDR3 extends over 13 residues, inclusive of both ends. Per the germline V gene, CDR1 is SGHRS and CDR2 is YFSETQ. CDR3: CASSFGEGETQYF.